This T cell receptor beta chain was recorded in a study of blood T cell repertoires in COVID-19. Study overall: There were acute and convalescent COVID-19 samples, and they came from the United States, Italy and Spain. T cells, B-cell-depleted T cells, or PBMCs provided the cDNA or gDNA that served as material.

This clone occurred a few times. Trimming shortened V by 5 bases and J by 4 bases, and 14 bases separated the two germline ends. This CDR3 spans 14 amino acids. CDR1 LNHDA and CDR2 SQIVND come from the germline V gene (reference sequence). Under the authors' procedure: Reference gene primer amplification yielded estimated nucleated cell counts. Libraries were prepared by immunoSEQ multiplex PCR; TCRdb keeps only in-frame clonotypes and omits some of them. That table gives V, J and clone size, and the DNA gave D and trimming. Among fewer than 70,000 clones listed, about 85% were seen once. The TCR sequence derives from a woman aged 65 to 85 with active COVID-19. Sequencing used peripheral blood. The genes are TRBV19 and TRBJ1-1, with a weak D call TRBD1 (6 bases). CDR3 nucleotides: TGTGCCAGTAGTCCACAGGGTCGGGGCACTGAAGCTTTCTTT. Protein: CASSPQGRGTEAFF.